One sample yielded the 12 T cell receptor beta chains listed below, sequenced in a study of Ad26.COV2.S vaccination and SARS-CoV-2 variants. Treatment in this sample: about 20 received Ad26.COV2.S at low or high dose, single or two shots; several received placebo; per-sample allocation not given. Repertoires come from day 63 after the first vaccine or placebo injection. Sequencing used immunoSEQ multiplex PCR; TCRdb keeps in-frame clones, though not all of them. The sample contains around 300,000 clones, about 87% of which appear only once. Specimen: peripheral blood, collected in a trial of Ad26.COV2.S vaccine versus placebo. Receptors originate from a person between 18 and 59 years old who received the Ad26.COV2.S COVID-19 vaccine or a placebo.

The chain uses TRBV7-2 and TRBJ1-2; D may be TRBD1 (5 bases). The CDR3 consists of 14 residues. CDR1 is SGHTA, CDR2 FQGNSA, per germline. V was clipped by 2 bases and J by 7 bases, with 14 bases between them. CDR3 nucleotide sequence: TGTGCCAGCAGCTTATCAGGGTCTGACTCTGGCTACACCTTC. This codes for CASSLSGSDSGYTF.

This clone was observed a few times. The genes are TRBV19 and TRBJ2-1; D is ambiguous. CDR1 is LNHDA and CDR2 is SQIVND in the germline V gene (reference sequence). The CDR3 has 13 residues. V was clipped by 3 bases and J by 5 bases, with 8 bases between them. CDR3 loop: CASSILIDNEQFF. The CDR3 DNA is TGTGCCAGTAGTATCCTCATTGACAATGAGCAGTTCTTC.

This chain links TRBV19 with TRBJ1-2; perhaps TRBD1 as D (5 bases). Trimming shortened V by 3 bases and J by 1 base, and 12 bases separated the two germline ends. This CDR3 is 15 amino acids long. Germline values: CDR1 LNHDA, CDR2 SQIVND (reference sequence). The CDR3 spells CASSMGSRVNYGYTF. In DNA, the CDR3 is TGTGCCAGTAGTATGGGTTCCAGGGTTAACTATGGCTACACCTTC.

The CDR3 reads CASSSMTGVWDEQFF. The CDR3 coding sequence is TGTGCCAGCAGCTCCATGACGGGAGTATGGGATGAGCAGTTCTTC. The chain has TRBV3-1 (or the pseudogene TRBV3-2) and TRBJ2-1; D is perhaps TRBD2 (6 bases). The CDR3 contains 15 residues. Trimming stripped 5 bases from V and 8 bases from J, with 19 bases between. Germline-derived CDR1 and CDR2 are LGHDT and YNNKEL (reference sequence).

J is TRBJ1-2 and V is TRBV4-1, with D hard to call. V lost 4 bases, J lost 0 bases, and 9 bases lay in between. Germline V gene lookup returns CDR1 MGHRA and CDR2 YSYEKL. The CDR3 runs 14 residues. The CDR3 sequence is CASSPGGTNYGYTF. The CDR3 DNA sequence: TGCGCCAGCAGCCCAGGCGGGACTAACTATGGCTACACCTTC.

V is TRBV13 and J is TRBJ2-7; D ambiguous. Deletions cut 2 bases from V and 0 bases from J, with 11 bases between. This CDR3 is built from 15 residues. Germline CDR1 PRHDT, CDR2 FYEKMQ (reference sequence). In DNA, the CDR3 is TGTGCCAGCAGCTTATTGGGTAGATACTCCTACGAGCAGTACTTC. Encoded protein: CASSLLGRYSYEQYF.

This chain links TRBV7-9 with TRBJ2-7, with 7 bases matching TRBD1. Germline V CDR1 and CDR2: SEHNR, FQNEAQ (reference sequence). CDR3 length equals 14 residues. Trimming cost V 5 bases and J 7 bases; bases outside gene matches: 11. For the CDR3, the DNA is TGTGCCAGCAGCCCGACAGGGCTTGGCGGGGAGCAGTACTTC. It encodes CASSPTGLGGEQYF.

The chain combines TRBV19 with TRBJ2-3; a weak D match, TRBD2 (5 bases). V gave up 4 bases and J gave up 2 bases, with 16 bases separating them. The CDR3 loop spans 16 amino acids. Germline CDR1 reads LNHDA; CDR2 reads SQIVND (reference sequence). The CDR3 is CASSTGVRLSTDTQYF. As DNA, the CDR3 is TGTGCCAGTAGTACCGGGGTCCGTTTATCCACAGATACGCAGTATTTT.

This clone was observed once. This chain connects TRBV27 to TRBJ2-2; 14 positions match TRBD2. V lost 8 bases and J lost 4; bases outside the gene matches: 9. The CDR3 consists of 17 residues. In germline, CDR1 is MNHEY, CDR2 SMNVEV (reference sequence). The CDR3 DNA reads as TGTGCCAGCTTCAGACTAGCGGGAGGGCCTAGCACCGGGGAGCTGTTTTTT. This translates into CASFRLAGGPSTGELFF.

V usage is TRBV5-1 and J usage is TRBJ2-7; D ambiguous. The CDR3 sequence is 14 residues long. Per germline, CDR1 SGHRS and CDR2 YFSETQ. Trimming pared 2 bases from V and 6 bases from J, leaving 15 bases between. The CDR3 protein is CASSLITGESEQYF. The CDR3 bases are TGCGCCAGCAGCTTAATTACTGGAGAGTCCGAGCAGTACTTC.

The V gene is TRBV5-6, the J gene TRBJ1-2; 8 nucleotides agree with TRBD1. Unmatched junction bases numbered 3, after V lost 0 bases and J lost 2 bases. The CDR3 is made up of 15 amino acids. CDR1 and CDR2 from the germline V gene are SGHDT and YYEEEE. This chain's CDR3 is CASSLEQGANYGYTF. DNA of the CDR3: TGTGCCAGCAGCTTGGAGCAGGGGGCAAACTATGGCTACACCTTC.

The chain uses TRBV5-4 and TRBJ2-7; a weak D match, TRBD2 (6 bases). V dropped 2 bases and J dropped 0 bases, with 12 bases sitting between them. Germline CDR1 SGHNT, CDR2 YYREEE (reference sequence). The CDR3 sequence is 15 residues long. CDR3 sequence (DNA): TGTGCCAGCAGCTTTGGGACTGCTTTCTCCTACGAGCAGTACTTC. This codes for CASSFGTAFSYEQYF.